This entry lists 28 T cell receptor beta chains sequenced from one sample in a study of T cells in Graves' hyperthyroidism and ophthalmopathy. Amplified TCR beta CDR3 regions came from RNA transcripts. The TCR CDR3 first-round RT-PCR relied on the HTBI primer set. TCRdb re-analysed the multiplex PCR reads in MiXCR, keeping a single row per CDR3 protein. The sample has some 600,000 distinct CDR3 sequences, approximately 13% seen once; the top ten hold almost 6%. Sample: blood. The source is a woman in her 30s with Graves' hyperthyroidism that later progressed to Graves' ophthalmopathy.

In its sample, this clonotype was seen many times. The chain joins TRBV20-1 to TRBJ2-3; no definite D call. The CDR3 consists of 12 residues. Germline assignment: CDR1 DFQATT and CDR2 SNEGSKA (reference sequence). V gave up 8 bases and J gave up 5 bases, with 14 bases separating them. CDR3 nucleotides: TGCAGTTCCGAGAGACGAGGAGATACGCAGTATTTT. Its translation: CSSERRGDTQYF.

About this clonotype itself: The junction and the germline gene differ at one end; a read error may be behind it. The chain carries TRBV18 and TRBJ2-7; D is unresolved. In germline, CDR1 is KGHSH, CDR2 LQKENI. This CDR3 spans 16 amino acids. CDR3 residues: CAGSPAGYAGAYEQYF. The CDR3 DNA follows: TGTGCCGGCTCACCCGCCGGATATGCAGGCGCCTACGAGCAGTACTTC.

Ten or more counts support this clonotype. The J gene is TRBJ2-7, the V gene TRBV20-1; 7 positions agree with TRBD1. Germline V gene sequence: CDR1 DFQATT, CDR2 SNEGSKA (reference sequence). The CDR3 sequence is 14 residues long. With V trimmed by 6 bases and J by 4 bases, 12 bases remained unmatched. The CDR3 sequence is CSAPDRVRGYEQYF. The CDR3 nucleotides read TGCAGTGCCCCCGACAGGGTGAGAGGGTACGAGCAGTACTTC.

The table lists this clonotype with many counts. The CDR3 DNA is TGTGCCAGCAGCCAATCCCCGGGACTAGCGGGAGACGAGCAGTACTTC. Translated, it gives CASSQSPGLAGDEQYF. V is TRBV3-1 and J is TRBJ2-7; 14 nucleotides line up with TRBD2. The CDR3 loop spans 16 amino acids. V lost 2 bases, J lost 5 bases, and 5 bases stayed unmatched. Germline lookup yields CDR1 LGHDT and CDR2 YNNKEL (reference sequence).

The rearrangement joins TRBV6-1 to TRBJ1-1, with TRBD1 identical over 8 bases. The CDR3 sequence is 13 residues long. With V trimmed by 8 bases and J by 2 bases, 4 bases remained unmatched. From germline, CDR1 is MNHNS and CDR2 SASEGT. This chain's CDR3 is CASPGGFNTEAFF. In nucleotides, the CDR3 is TGTGCCAGCCCAGGGGGCTTTAACACTGAAGCTTTCTTT.

V and J are TRBV18 and TRBJ1-4; TRBD1 is a possible D gene (5 bases). V was shortened by 3 bases and J by 5 bases, with 13 bases between the two germline ends. This CDR3 comprises 15 residues. Germline V gene lookup returns CDR1 KGHSH and CDR2 LQKENI. CDR3 in amino acids: CASSPPTAANEKLFF. DNA for the CDR3: TGTGCCAGCTCACCTCCGACAGCCGCGAATGAAAAACTGTTTTTT. Full variable domain (outside the CDR3, taken from reference TRBV18 and TRBJ1-4): NAGVMQNPRHLVRRRGQEARLRCSPMKGHSHVYWYRQLPEEGLKFMVYLQKENIIDESGMPKERFSAEFPKEGPSILRIQQVVRGDSAAYFCASSPPTAANEKLFFGSGTQLSVL.

Only a few counts were recorded for this clonotype. The rearrangement links TRBV19 to TRBJ2-7, with D perhaps being TRBD1 or TRBD2 (5 bases each). From germline, CDR1 is LNHDA and CDR2 SQIVND (reference sequence). There are 13 residues in the CDR3. With 4 bases removed from V and 2 bases from J, the gap between germline ends came to 9 bases. The chain's CDR3 is CASSTRDPYEQYF. The CDR3 DNA reads as TGTGCCAGTAGTACCAGGGACCCCTACGAGCAGTACTTC.

This clonotype was picked up many times. The rearrangement joins TRBV14 to TRBJ2-3, with D uncertain. CDR1 and CDR2 (germline): SGHDN, FVKESK. CDR3 length equals 16 residues. Trimming removed 0 bases from V and 2 bases from J, with 12 bases in between. CDR3 in amino acids: CASSQDPPRSTDTQYF. Written as DNA, the CDR3 is TGTGCCAGCAGCCAAGATCCTCCAAGATCCACAGATACGCAGTATTTT. The full variable domain, rest sourced from reference TRBV14 and TRBJ2-3, is EAGVTQFPSHSVIEKGQTVTLRCDPISGHDNLYWYRRVMGKEIKFLLHFVKESKQDESGMPNNRFLAERTGGTYSTLKVQPAELEDSGVYFCASSQDPPRSTDTQYFGPGTRLTVL.

This clonotype was observed a few times. The chain employs TRBV5-1 and TRBJ2-6; unclear D gene. CDR1 and CDR2 (germline): SGHRS, YFSETQ. V lost 5 bases, J lost 2 bases, and 14 bases lay in between. The CDR3 has 16 amino acids. CDR3 amino acids: CASSLSVGPGANVLTF. In nucleotides, the CDR3 is TGCGCCAGCAGTCTCTCTGTAGGGCCTGGGGCCAACGTCCTGACTTTC.

This clonotype was seen at least ten times. This rearrangement joins TRBV11-3 to TRBJ1-1; TRBD1 is a possible D gene (5 bases). The CDR3 contains 16 residues. Looked up from germline, CDR1 is SGHNT and CDR2 is YENEEA. V lost 2 bases to trimming and J lost 1 base, with 14 bases between them. Here the CDR3 DNA reads TGTGCCAGCAGCTTACTAATCAGGGCGGAGAACACTGAAGCTTTCTTT. Translated: CASSLLIRAENTEAFF.

The chain recombines TRBV4-1 with TRBJ2-1; tentatively, D is TRBD2 (6 bases). V lost 4 bases to trimming and J lost 0 bases, with 22 bases between them. Germline values: CDR1 MGHRA, CDR2 YSYEKL. The CDR3 contains 19 residues. CDR3 amino acids: CASSPQGGSGSSSYNEQFF. CDR3 coding DNA: TGCGCCAGCAGCCCGCAAGGAGGTAGCGGTTCCAGCTCCTACAATGAGCAGTTCTTC.

Points on this clonotype: One base away lies a much larger clone, so this may be a sequencing read error. The chain combines TRBV29-1 with TRBJ2-5; TRBD1 matches 8 bases. This CDR3 is 13 amino acids long. Germline V gene lookup returns CDR1 SQVTM and CDR2 ANQGSEA. The CDR3 DNA reads TGCACCGCGCGCGCCGGGACAGGAGAGACCCAGTACTTC. Protein sequence: CTARAGTGETQYF.

This clonotype was seen many times. At one end, the junction sequence differs from germline, possibly due to a read error. This sequence joins TRBV20-1 and TRBJ2-5, with TRBD1 matching 8 bases. The CDR3 length is 17 residues. The germline V gene has CDR1 DFQATT and CDR2 SNEGSKA (reference sequence). CDR3 residues: CSARALTGQDNQETQYF. The DNA of the CDR3 is TGCAGTGCGAGAGCCCTGACGGGACAGGATAACCAAGAGACCCAGTACTTC.

This clonotype was counted at least ten times. This chain uses TRBV30 with TRBJ2-3; tentatively, D is TRBD2 (5 bases). The CDR3 loop spans 13 amino acids. Trimming took 3 bases from V and 3 from J, leaving 10 bases between them. CDR1 is GTSNPN and CDR2 is SVGIG in the germline V gene (reference sequence). In DNA, the CDR3 is TGTGCCTGGAGCAGGCCGGGGACAGATACGCAGTATTTT. Its protein is CAWSRPGTDTQYF.

This clonotype was recorded many times. The V gene is TRBV10-3, the J gene TRBJ2-2; tentative D call: TRBD2 (6 bases). The CDR3 runs to 16 residues. The germline CDR1 and CDR2 sequences are ENHRY and SYGVKD. V was cut by 11 bases and J by 5 bases, with 24 bases left in between. The CDR3 protein is CASTGTGETPTGELFF. In DNA form, the CDR3 reads TGTGCCTCGACGGGAACGGGGGAAACACCGACCGGGGAGCTGTTTTTT.

The chain uses TRBV3-1 and TRBJ2-5; D is perhaps TRBD1 (5 bases). Between the trimmed V and J ends, which lost 0 bases and 3 bases, there was a span of 11 bases. The CDR3 spans 15 residues. CDR1 and CDR2 (germline): LGHDT, YNNKEL (reference sequence). The DNA for the CDR3 is TGTGCCAGCAGCCAAGATTTTTTCAGGGAAGAGACCCAGTACTTC. Its translation: CASSQDFFREETQYF.

This clonotype was seen ten or more times. The chain links TRBV7-8 to TRBJ2-1; TRBD2 matches at 8 bases. The CDR3 loop spans 16 amino acids. The V segment lost 1 base and the J segment 8 bases; nucleotides outside the gene matches: 10. Germline V gives CDR1 SGHVS, CDR2 FQNEAQ. The DNA of the CDR3 is TGTGCCAGCAGCTTAGACCAGGGTAGCGGGATCGATGAGCAGTTCTTC. This sequence encodes CASSLDQGSGIDEQFF.

V gene TRBV20-1 combines with J gene TRBJ2-1; TRBD2 agrees at 12 bases. J was trimmed by 10 bases and V by 0 bases; bases with no gene match: 7. This CDR3 has 15 amino acids. Germline V gene data show CDR1 as DFQATT and CDR2 as SNEGSKA (reference sequence). The CDR3 sequence is CSARETLAGGGEQFF. CDR3 coding DNA: TGCAGTGCTAGAGAAACACTAGCGGGAGGTGGGGAGCAGTTCTTC.

This clonotype came up many times. The chain recombines TRBV29-1 with TRBJ2-3; 8 nucleotides line up with TRBD2. From germline, CDR1 is SQVTM and CDR2 ANQGSEA. V shed 0 bases, J shed 4 bases, and the junction held 6 bases outside the gene matches. The CDR3 covers 15 residues. DNA of the CDR3: TGCAGCGTTGAAGATCGGACGGGAGGGCCAGATACGCAGTATTTT. This codes for CSVEDRTGGPDTQYF.

This clonotype was observed a handful of times. The chain joins TRBV14 to TRBJ2-7; tentatively, D is TRBD1 or TRBD2 (5 bases each). Germline V gene lookup returns CDR1 SGHDN and CDR2 FVKESK. With 0 bases removed from V and 2 bases from J, the gap between germline ends came to 14 bases. The CDR3 runs to 16 residues. The CDR3 is CASSQDGRTGTYEQYF. CDR3 DNA sequence: TGTGCCAGCAGCCAAGATGGGAGAACAGGCACCTACGAGCAGTACTTC.

The gene calls are TRBV2 and TRBJ1-1, with D unresolved. The CDR3 consists of 13 residues. Per the germline V gene, CDR1 is SNHLY and CDR2 is FYNNEI. Trimming removed 8 bases at V and 2 bases at J, with 12 bases between. CDR3 in amino acids: CASQRPPNTEAFF. CDR3 nucleotides: TGTGCCAGCCAACGACCCCCTAACACTGAAGCTTTCTTT.

This clonotype has more than one count but fewer than ten. This chain connects TRBV6-5 to TRBJ2-3; TRBD2 aligns across 8 bases. Germline assignment: CDR1 MNHEY and CDR2 SVGAGI. The CDR3 loop spans 17 amino acids. The V and J ends lost 0 bases and 4 bases, in that order; junction bases with no gene match: 9. This chain's CDR3 is CASSYSMVTGGADTQYF. CDR3 nucleotides: TGTGCCAGCAGTTACTCGATGGTTACGGGGGGGGCAGATACGCAGTATTTT.

This clonotype appeared many times. The chain uses TRBV5-1 and TRBJ2-5; D is perhaps TRBD2 (5 bases). The germline V gene has CDR1 SGHRS and CDR2 YFSETQ. The V end was cut by 4 bases, the J end by 2 bases, with 12 bases between. The CDR3 runs 14 residues. The CDR3 DNA is TGCGCCAGCAGCCTGCTCGGCGGGCAAGAGACCCAGTACTTC. This gives the protein CASSLLGGQETQYF. The whole variable domain, remainder taken from reference TRBV5-1 and TRBJ2-5, is KAGVTQTPRYLIKTRGQQVTLSCSPISGHRSVSWYQQTPGQGLQFLFEYFSETQRNKGNFPGRFSGRQFSNSRSEMNVSTLELGDSALYLCASSLLGGQETQYFGPGTRLLVL.

The sample holds many counts of this clonotype. V and J are TRBV11-2 and TRBJ2-2; 13 bases line up with TRBD2. CDR1 and CDR2 from the germline V gene are SGHAT and FQNNGV. This CDR3 has 16 amino acids. Trimming took 4 bases from V and 7 from J; bases not matched to a gene: 6. This chain's CDR3 is CASSSRTSGSLGELFF. The CDR3 coding sequence is TGTGCCAGCAGCTCCCGGACTAGCGGGAGTCTCGGGGAGCTGTTTTTT.

This clonotype was detected many times. The V call is TRBV29-1, the J call TRBJ2-1; a possible D gene is TRBD2 (5 bases). CDR3 length equals 14 residues. The V end was cut by 6 bases, the J end by 8 bases, with 20 bases between. The germline CDR1 and CDR2 sequences are SQVTM and ANQGSEA. The CDR3 sequence is CSVGPRLAADEQFF. Here the CDR3 DNA reads TGCAGCGTCGGCCCTCGTTTGGCAGCGGATGAGCAGTTCTTC.

The genes are TRBV28 and TRBJ1-2, with a tentative D call TRBD1 (6 bases). Germline lookup yields CDR1 MDHEN and CDR2 SYDVKM. This CDR3 region has 13 residues. V was clipped by 6 bases and J by 5 bases, with 13 bases between them. The CDR3 DNA sequence: TGTGCCAGCAGCAAAAGGGGGTTTTATGGCTACACCTTC. Its protein is CASSKRGFYGYTF.

This clonotype was observed a handful of times. The chain is built from TRBV20-1 and TRBJ1-1, with a tentative D call TRBD1 (6 bases). The germline V gene encodes CDR1 DFQATT and CDR2 SNEGSKA (reference sequence). The V gene lost 1 base and the J gene lost 1 base, with 19 bases spanning the gap. The CDR3 extends over 17 amino acids. CDR3 region: CSARGRGAIATNTEAFF. CDR3 DNA sequence: TGCAGTGCTAGAGGGCGGGGGGCGATTGCTACGAACACTGAAGCTTTCTTT.

This clonotype has a handful of counts. The chain employs TRBV5-1 and TRBJ2-3, with 8 positions matching TRBD2. CDR1 and CDR2 (germline): SGHRS, YFSETQ. CDR3 length: 16 residues. Trimming removed 4 bases from V and 4 bases from J; junction bases left unmatched: 11. CDR3 sequence reads: CASSPVGLAGSDTQYF. The CDR3 DNA sequence: TGCGCCAGCAGCCCGGTCGGTCTAGCGGGTTCAGATACGCAGTATTTT.